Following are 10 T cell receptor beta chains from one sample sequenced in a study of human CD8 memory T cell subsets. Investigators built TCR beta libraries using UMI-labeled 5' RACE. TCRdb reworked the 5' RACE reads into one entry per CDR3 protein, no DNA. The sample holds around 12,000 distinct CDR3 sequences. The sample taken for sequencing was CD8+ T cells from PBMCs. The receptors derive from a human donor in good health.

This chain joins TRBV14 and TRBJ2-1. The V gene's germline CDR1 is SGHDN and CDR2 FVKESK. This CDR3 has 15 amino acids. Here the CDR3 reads CASSPARGKAYEQFF.

The CDR3 here is CASSAEGPRTEAFF. The V and J genes are TRBV2 and TRBJ1-1. This CDR3 is 14 amino acids long. Germline-derived CDR1 and CDR2 are SNHLY and FYNNEI.

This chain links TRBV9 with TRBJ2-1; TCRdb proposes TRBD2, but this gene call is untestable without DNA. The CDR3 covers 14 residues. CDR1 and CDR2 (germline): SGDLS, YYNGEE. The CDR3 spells CASSVGWTHNEQFF.

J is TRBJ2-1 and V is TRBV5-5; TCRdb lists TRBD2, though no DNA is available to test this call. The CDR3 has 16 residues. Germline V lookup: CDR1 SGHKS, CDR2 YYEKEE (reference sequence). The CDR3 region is CASSGGLAGGRNEQFF.

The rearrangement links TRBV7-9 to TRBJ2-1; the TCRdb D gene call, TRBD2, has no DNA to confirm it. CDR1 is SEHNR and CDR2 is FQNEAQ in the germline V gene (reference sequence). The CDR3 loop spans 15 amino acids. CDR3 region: CASSTVGLEFDEQFF.

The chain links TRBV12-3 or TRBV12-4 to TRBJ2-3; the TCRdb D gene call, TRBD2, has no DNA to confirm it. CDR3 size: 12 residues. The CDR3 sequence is CASDEGTDTQYF.

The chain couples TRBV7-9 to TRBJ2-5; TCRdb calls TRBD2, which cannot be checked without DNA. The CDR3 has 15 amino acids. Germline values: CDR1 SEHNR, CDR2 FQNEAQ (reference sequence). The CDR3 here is CASTVAGQIQETQYF. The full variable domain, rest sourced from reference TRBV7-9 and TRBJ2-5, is DTGVSQNPRHKITKRGQNVTFRCDPISEHNRLYWYRQTLGQGPEFLTYFQNEAQLEKSRLLSDRFSAERPKGSFSTLEIQRTEQGDSAMYLCASTVAGQIQETQYFGPGTRLLVL.

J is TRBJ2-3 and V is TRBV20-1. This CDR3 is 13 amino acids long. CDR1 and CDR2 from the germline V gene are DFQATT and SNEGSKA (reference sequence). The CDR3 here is CSAKTVSTDTQYF.

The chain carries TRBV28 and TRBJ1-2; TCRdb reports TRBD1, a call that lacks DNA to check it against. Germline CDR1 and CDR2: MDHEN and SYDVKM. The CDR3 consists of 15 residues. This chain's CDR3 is CASSPQWTGLYGYTF.

The CDR3 is CASSHAASSGKAYEQYF. The V call is TRBV7-3, the J call TRBJ2-7; checking the TCRdb D call of TRBD2 is not possible without DNA. Germline CDR1 SGHTA, CDR2 FQGTGA. This CDR3 contains 17 residues.